The clone carrying this T cell receptor (beta chain) was detected ten times or more. TCRbeta library preparation incorporated unique molecular identifiers. MiXCR, applied by TCRdb to the PCR reads, yields one record per CDR3 protein. The top ten hold about 3.1% of the sample, which has nearly 550,000 distinct CDR3 sequences, about 18% seen once. The source of the sample is a study of T-cell reconstitution after alpha-beta-depleted transplantation in children. Here the sequenced sample was PBMCs from the stem cell graft donor, taken from the stem cell graft. The sequence was obtained from a human donor who donated a stem cell graft to a child with acute lymphoblastic leukemia.

CDR3 sequence: CASSQLGGQKNIQYF. The CDR3 DNA is TGTGCCAGCAGCCAGTTGGGGGGACAGAAAAACATTCAGTACTTC. The chain carries TRBV7-2 and TRBJ2-4, with D perhaps TRBD1 (7 bases). The CDR3 length is 15 residues. The germline V gene has CDR1 SGHTA and CDR2 FQGNSA. Trimming cost V 5 bases and J 4 bases, with 15 bases left between them.